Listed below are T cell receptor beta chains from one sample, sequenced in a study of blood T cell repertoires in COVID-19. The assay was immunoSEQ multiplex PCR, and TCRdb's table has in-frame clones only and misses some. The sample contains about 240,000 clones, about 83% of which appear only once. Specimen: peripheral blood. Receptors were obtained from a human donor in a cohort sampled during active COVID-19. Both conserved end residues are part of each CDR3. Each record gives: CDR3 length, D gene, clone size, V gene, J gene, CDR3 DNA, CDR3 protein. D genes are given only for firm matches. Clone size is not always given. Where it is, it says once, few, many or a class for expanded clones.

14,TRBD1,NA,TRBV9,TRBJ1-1,TGTGCCAGCAGCGGTGGACAGGGGGCTTCTGAAGCTTTCTTT,CASSGGQGASEAFF
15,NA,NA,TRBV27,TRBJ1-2,TGTGCCAGCAGTTCCCCCGCGGCGACTAACTATGGCTACACCTTC,CASSSPAATNYGYTF
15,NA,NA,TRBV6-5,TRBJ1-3,TGTGCCAGCAGTTTCCGGGGGACGGGCCCAAACACCATATATTTT,CASSFRGTGPNTIYF
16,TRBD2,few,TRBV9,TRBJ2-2,TGTGCCAGCAGCGTAGGATCGAGGGGAGGGACCGGGGAGCTGTTTTTT,CASSVGSRGGTGELFF
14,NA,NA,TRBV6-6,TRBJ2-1,TGTGCCAGCAGTTACGCGGCATCCTCAAATGAGCAGTTCTTC,CASSYAASSNEQFF
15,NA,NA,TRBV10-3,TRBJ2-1,TGTGCCATCAGTGAGTCGCAACCCAGTAGGAGTGAGCAGTTCTTC,CAISESQPSRSEQFF
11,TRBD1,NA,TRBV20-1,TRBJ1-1,TGCAGTGCAACAGGGGGGTCTGAAGCTTTCTTT,CSATGGSEAFF
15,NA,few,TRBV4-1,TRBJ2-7,TGCGCCAGCAGCCAAGTGGGGCTCGGTTCGGACGAGCAGTACTTC,CASSQVGLGSDEQYF
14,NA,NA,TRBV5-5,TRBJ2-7,TGTGCCAGCAGCTTGAGAGGGGCGGGGTACGAGCAGTACTTC,CASSLRGAGYEQYF
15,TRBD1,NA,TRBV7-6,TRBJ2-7,TGTGCCAGCAGCTTAGAGGCGACAGGGTCCTACGAGCAGTACTTC,CASSLEATGSYEQYF
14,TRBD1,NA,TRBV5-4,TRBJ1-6,TGTGCCAGCAGCCCGGGACAGCAAAATTCACCCCTCCACTTT,CASSPGQQNSPLHF
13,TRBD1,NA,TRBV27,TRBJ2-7,TGTGCCAACCACAGGGGAAACGTCATAGGGCAGTACTTC,CANHRGNVIGQYF
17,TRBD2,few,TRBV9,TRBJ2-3,TGTGCCAGCAGCCCGGGAAAGACTAGCGGCCGCACAGATACGCAGTATTTT,CASSPGKTSGRTDTQYF
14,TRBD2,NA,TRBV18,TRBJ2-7,TGTGCCATTAAAGACGGGGGGTTAACCTACGAGCAGTACTTC,CAIKDGGLTYEQYF
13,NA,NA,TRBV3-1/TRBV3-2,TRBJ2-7,TGTGCCAGCAGCGGTGGGGGAGGTGACGAGCAGTACTTC,CASSGGGGDEQYF
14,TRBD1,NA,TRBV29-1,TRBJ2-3,TGCAGCGTCCATGGACAGGGCGGAGCAGATACGCAGTATTTT,CSVHGQGGADTQYF
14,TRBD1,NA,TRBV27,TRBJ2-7,TGTGCCAGCAGTTTAGGACAGGCTTCCTACGAGCAGTACTTC,CASSLGQASYEQYF
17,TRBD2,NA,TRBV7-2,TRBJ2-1,TGTGCCAGCAGCTTACAGGGTGCGGGAGCCCTCGGGAATGAGCAGTTCTTC,CASSLQGAGALGNEQFF
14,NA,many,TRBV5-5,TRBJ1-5,TGTGCCAGCAGCTTGGAGGAGGTTAATCAGCCCCAGCATTTT,CASSLEEVNQPQHF
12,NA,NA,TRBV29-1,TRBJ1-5,TGCAGCGTCAAGGACGGGAGTCAGCCCCAGCATTTT,CSVKDGSQPQHF
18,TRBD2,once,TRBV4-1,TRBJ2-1,TGCGCCAGCAGCCATCATCCGGCTAGCGGGGGCTCGTGGGATGAGCAGTTCTTC,CASSHHPASGGSWDEQFF
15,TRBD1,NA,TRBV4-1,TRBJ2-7,TGCGCCAGCAGCCAAGCGTGGGACAGGGGTTACGAGCAGTACTTC,CASSQAWDRGYEQYF
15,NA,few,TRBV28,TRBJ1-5,TGTGCCAGCAGTTTCTACAGGGCTAGCAATCAGCCCCAGCATTTT,CASSFYRASNQPQHF
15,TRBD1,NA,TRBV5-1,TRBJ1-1,TGCGCCAGCAGCCCATCGGGACAGGGGGGGACTGAAGCTTTCTTT,CASSPSGQGGTEAFF
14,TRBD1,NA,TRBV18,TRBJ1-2,TGTGCCAGCTCACCTTCAGGACAGGGCTATGGCTACACCTTC,CASSPSGQGYGYTF
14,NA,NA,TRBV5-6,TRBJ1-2,TGTGCCAGCAGCCTTGTGGACTTGGGCTATGGCTACACCTTC,CASSLVDLGYGYTF
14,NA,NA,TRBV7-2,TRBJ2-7,TGTGCCAGCAGCCCCCGTCAGGGGAGCTACGAGCAGTACTTC,CASSPRQGSYEQYF